Listed below are T cell receptor beta chains from one sample, sequenced in a study of cytomegalovirus exposure and HLA in healthy donors. Clones were read by immunoSEQ multiplex PCR, and TCRdb kept only the in-frame ones, dropping some. The sample yields some 150,000 clones, about 72% seen once. The sample was PBMCs. The receptors originated from a male donor in good health and CMV-seronegative. CDR3s include the opening cysteine and the closing phenylalanine or tryptophan. A D gene is named only where the DNA matches it firmly. Clone size is given for some rows only: seen once, a few or many times, or a class if the clone is expanded.

NA	TRBV18	TRBJ2-7	NA	CASSYGGEEQYF	TGTGCCAGCTCTTACGGGGGTGAGGAGCAGTACTTC
NA	TRBV29-1	TRBJ1-1	TRBD1	CSVQRPGTDEAFF	TGCAGCGTCCAAAGACCCGGGACAGATGAAGCTTTCTTT
NA	TRBV5-1	TRBJ2-2	NA	CASSSDGGTGELFF	TGCGCCAGCAGCTCAGACGGGGGCACCGGGGAGCTGTTTTTT
NA	TRBV27	TRBJ2-7	TRBD2	CASSLLAGGPYEQYF	TGTGCCAGCAGTTTATTGGCGGGAGGGCCCTACGAGCAGTACTTC
NA	TRBV14	TRBJ2-1	NA	CASSQDLVRVNEQFF	TGTGCCAGCAGCCAAGATCTGGTCCGGGTCAATGAGCAGTTCTTC
NA	TRBV18	TRBJ1-2	NA	CASSQGSTGDYGYTF	TGTGCCAGCTCACAAGGGTCCACAGGCGACTATGGCTACACCTTC
NA	TRBV25-1	TRBJ1-1	TRBD1	CATRTGTYTEAFF	TGTGCCACCAGGACAGGGACCTACACTGAAGCTTTCTTT
NA	TRBV7-2	TRBJ2-1	TRBD2	CASTRGLAGGDNEQFF	TGTGCCAGCACCCGGGGGCTAGCGGGAGGGGACAATGAGCAGTTCTTC
NA	TRBV19	TRBJ1-2	NA	CASSTYGTVNYGYTF	TGTGCCAGTAGTACCTATGGGACTGTAAACTATGGCTACACCTTC
once	TRBV19	TRBJ2-1	NA	CASRSQVYGPNEQFF	TGTGCCAGTAGATCCCAGGTTTATGGCCCCAATGAGCAGTTCTTC
NA	TRBV28	TRBJ2-7	TRBD2	CASSLLSGRYEQYF	TGTGCCAGCTCCCTTCTTAGCGGGAGGTACGAGCAGTACTTC
NA	TRBV7-3	TRBJ2-5	TRBD1	CASSPTGDQETQYF	TGTGCCAGCAGCCCTACAGGGGACCAAGAGACCCAGTACTTC
NA	TRBV7-2	TRBJ1-5	TRBD1	CASSATGAYNQPQHF	TGTGCCAGCAGCGCAACAGGGGCCTATAATCAGCCCCAGCATTTT
NA	TRBV7-2	TRBJ2-5	TRBD1	CASSRDREETQYF	TGTGCCAGCAGCCGGGACAGGGAAGAGACCCAGTACTTC
NA	TRBV28	TRBJ1-5	TRBD1	CASSSAFRQGAGNQPQHF	TGTGCCAGCTCCTCCGCCTTCCGACAGGGGGCCGGCAATCAGCCCCAGCATTTT
NA	TRBV7-9	TRBJ2-4	NA	CASSLARGRNIQYF	TGTGCCAGCAGCTTAGCTCGTGGGCGAAACATTCAGTACTTC
NA	TRBV7-9	TRBJ1-6	TRBD1	CASSLSTGASYNSPLHF	TGTGCCAGCAGCTTATCGACAGGGGCCTCCTATAATTCACCCCTCCACTTT
NA	TRBV18	TRBJ2-4	NA	CASSPGFGGGKNIQYF	TGTGCCAGCTCACCAGGGTTTGGCGGTGGCAAAAACATTCAGTACTTC
NA	TRBV27	TRBJ1-3	NA	CASRGGSGNTIYF	TGTGCCAGCAGGGGGGGGTCCGGAAACACCATATATTTT
NA	TRBV10-3	TRBJ1-2	NA	CAISETGVGYGYTF	TGTGCCATCAGTGAAACAGGAGTAGGGTATGGCTACACCTTC
NA	TRBV11-3	TRBJ1-1	TRBD1	CASSAGGRTEAFF	TGTGCCAGCAGCGCAGGGGGCAGGACTGAAGCTTTCTTT
NA	TRBV7-6	TRBJ2-1	NA	CASSLVASSYNEQFF	TGTGCCAGCAGCTTAGTAGCGAGCTCCTACAATGAGCAGTTCTTC
NA	TRBV29-1	TRBJ2-5	NA	CSGDTGRETQYF	TGCAGCGGGGACACTGGTCGGGAGACCCAGTACTTC
NA	TRBV4-2	TRBJ2-1	NA	CASSQDRGKDNEQFF	TGTGCCAGCAGCCAAGATCGCGGGAAAGACAATGAGCAGTTCTTC
NA	TRBV7-2	TRBJ1-3	NA	CASSSASRNTIYF	TGTGCCAGCAGCTCCGCCAGTAGAAACACCATATATTTT
NA	TRBV28	TRBJ2-3	TRBD2	CASTVAGVSDTQYF	TGTGCCAGCACCGTAGCGGGAGTGTCAGATACGCAGTATTTT
NA	TRBV4-1	TRBJ1-5	NA	CASSQDQGVQSNQPQHF	TGCGCCAGCAGCCAAGATCAAGGGGTTCAGAGCAATCAGCCCCAGCATTTT
NA	TRBV9	TRBJ2-3	TRBD2	CASSISSGELTDTQYF	TGTGCCAGCAGCATCTCTAGCGGGGAACTCACAGATACGCAGTATTTT
NA	TRBV27	TRBJ2-2	NA	CASTHSSLAFTNTGELFF	TGTGCCAGCACCCATTCCTCCCTAGCCTTTACGAACACCGGGGAGCTGTTTTTT
NA	TRBV7-2	TRBJ1-6	NA	CASSLAGGNSPLHF	TGTGCCAGCAGCTTAGCGGGAGGCAATTCACCCCTCCACTTT
NA	TRBV7-2	TRBJ1-1	TRBD1	CASSLTQGDNTEAFF	TGTGCCAGCAGCTTAACCCAGGGGGACAACACTGAAGCTTTCTTT
few	TRBV7-9	TRBJ1-3	NA	CASSSRSENTIYF	TGTGCCAGCAGCTCCCGCAGCGAAAACACCATATATTTT
NA	TRBV5-1	TRBJ2-7	TRBD1	CASSFQQGTYEQYF	TGCGCCAGCAGCTTTCAACAGGGGACCTACGAGCAGTACTTC
NA	TRBV16	TRBJ1-2	TRBD1	CASSQLTGVYGYTF	TGTGCCAGCAGCCAACTCACAGGGGTCTATGGCTACACCTTC
NA	TRBV18	TRBJ2-7	TRBD2	CASSPTSGGAYEQYF	TGTGCCAGCTCACCCACTAGCGGGGGGGCCTACGAGCAGTACTTC
NA	TRBV4-1	TRBJ1-2	TRBD1	CASSQVGTGNYGYTF	TGCGCCAGCAGCCAAGTTGGGACAGGGAACTATGGCTACACCTTC
NA	TRBV6-5	TRBJ2-7	TRBD1	CASSPGQNYEQYF	TGTGCCAGCAGTCCGGGACAGAACTACGAGCAGTACTTC
NA	TRBV7-3	TRBJ1-5	TRBD1	CASRQGSQPQHF	TGTGCCAGCCGACAGGGGAGCCAGCCCCAGCATTTT